The clone carrying this T cell receptor beta chain was observed a single time. As yet, its antigen is unknown. Separation from the roughly 670-subject first cohort characterized the roughly 120-subject validation cohort, to which the donors belonged. Trimming shortened V by 4 bases and J by 7 bases, and 8 bases separated the two germline ends. The CDR3 totals 12 residues. Germline loops: CDR1 SGHNT, CDR2 YYREEE (reference sequence). These data are taken from a study of cytomegalovirus exposure and HLA in healthy donors. Study observations and caveats: Cytomegalovirus status, reportedly, was diagnosed with high specificity and sensitivity by the classifier. Cytomegalovirus association was listed for approximately 150 TCR beta chains.

Using immunoSEQ multiplex PCR, the repertoire was profiled, and TCRdb retains in-frame clones only, with some absent. Altogether 150,000 to 200,000 clones are present, about 81% being singletons, with the ten largest covering 1% to 1.5%. The sample was PBMCs. This receptor was taken from a woman aged 25 to 39 in good health and CMV-seronegative. This chain links TRBV5-4 with TRBJ2-2, with a weak D call TRBD1 (5 bases). CDR3 region: CASSLDSGELFF. CDR3 in DNA: TGTGCCAGCAGCCTAGACAGCGGGGAGCTGTTTTTT.